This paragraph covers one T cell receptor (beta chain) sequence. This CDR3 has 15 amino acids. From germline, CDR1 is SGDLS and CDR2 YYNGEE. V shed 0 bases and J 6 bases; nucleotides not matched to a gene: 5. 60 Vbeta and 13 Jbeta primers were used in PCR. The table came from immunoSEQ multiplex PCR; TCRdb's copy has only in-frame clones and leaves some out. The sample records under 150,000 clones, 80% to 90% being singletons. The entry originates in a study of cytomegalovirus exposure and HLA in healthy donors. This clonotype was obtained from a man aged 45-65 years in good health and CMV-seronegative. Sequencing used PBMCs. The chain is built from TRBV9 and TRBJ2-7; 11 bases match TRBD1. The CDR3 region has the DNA TGTGCCAGCAGCGTAGACGGACAGGGGGCTTCCGAGCAGTACTTC. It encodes CASSVDGQGASEQYF.